The 25 T cell receptor beta chains in this list originate from one sample, sequenced in a study of shared clonotypes between healthy human individuals. Produced via immunoSEQ multiplex PCR; TCRdb's table is partial and in-frame only. The table shows some 2,000,000 clones, with roughly 95% occurring only once. Sequenced: naive CD4+ T cells sorted from blood. The subset: CD45RA+ positively selected. The source is a man younger than 35 in good health.

V is TRBV5-1 and J is TRBJ1-1, with D possibly matching TRBD1 (6 bases). In germline, CDR1 is SGHRS, CDR2 YFSETQ. The V and J ends lost 0 bases and 1 base respectively, with 10 bases between them. The CDR3 loop spans 15 amino acids. The CDR3 protein is CASSLVRQANTEAFF. The CDR3 nucleotides read TGCGCCAGCAGCTTGGTGCGACAGGCGAACACTGAAGCTTTCTTT.

In its sample, this clone was seen once. The chain recombines TRBV28 with TRBJ2-1, with 9 bases that match TRBD1. Germline V gene data show CDR1 as MDHEN and CDR2 as SYDVKM. This CDR3 contains 13 residues. Trimming cost V 3 bases and J 10 bases; bases outside gene matches: 4. CDR3 protein: CASSLDRGGEQFF. The CDR3 DNA is TGTGCCAGCAGTTTGGACAGGGGTGGGGAGCAGTTCTTC.

The chain links TRBV7-2 to TRBJ2-7; no definite D call. Germline V gene lookup returns CDR1 SGHTA and CDR2 FQGNSA. This CDR3 spans 14 amino acids. Trimming took off 2 bases at V and 0 bases at J, with 8 bases between the two ends. DNA for the CDR3: TGTGCCAGCAGCTTAATCCAGAGCTCCTACGAGCAGTACTTC. As protein: CASSLIQSSYEQYF.

The chain employs TRBV4-2 and TRBJ2-1; tentatively, D is TRBD1 or TRBD2 (7 bases each). Germline CDR1 and CDR2: LGHNA and YNFKEQ. This CDR3 has 12 amino acids. Trimming left V 5 bases short and J 10 bases short, with 12 bases between. The CDR3 DNA reads as TGTGCCAGCAGCGACAGGGAGGGCGAGCAGTTCTTC. Protein sequence: CASSDREGEQFF.

This chain links TRBV5-1 with TRBJ2-1; D possibly corresponds to TRBD2 (6 bases). This CDR3 has 17 amino acids. Trimming took 6 bases from V and 3 from J, leaving 22 bases between them. Per the germline V gene, CDR1 is SGHRS and CDR2 is YFSETQ. CDR3 DNA sequence: TGCGCCAGCACCTCTACCTTGCTTGCGGGGCTCTACAATGAGCAGTTCTTC. Protein product: CASTSTLLAGLYNEQFF.

A single count supports this clone. The chain carries TRBV7-8 and TRBJ1-5, with D possibly TRBD1 on 5 matching bases. Germline V CDR1 and CDR2: SGHVS, FQNEAQ. V gave up 1 base and J gave up 5 bases, with 15 bases separating them. This CDR3 is 16 amino acids long. CDR3 loop: CASSLGSRVFDQPQHF. CDR3 DNA sequence: TGTGCCAGCAGCTTAGGATCCAGGGTATTCGATCAGCCCCAGCATTTT.

The rearrangement uses TRBV7-6 and TRBJ2-1; TRBD2 aligns across 11 bases. The CDR3 is 17 amino acids. J gave up 5 bases and V 1 base, and 7 bases lay outside the gene matches. Germline V gene data show CDR1 as SGHVS and CDR2 as FNYEAQ. DNA for the CDR3: TGTGCCAGCAGCTTAGGAGGTGGGACTAGCGGCCACAATGAGCAGTTCTTC. Amino acids: CASSLGGGTSGHNEQFF. Full variable domain (remainder filled in from reference TRBV7-6 and TRBJ2-1): GAGVSQSPRYKVTKRGQDVALRCDPISGHVSLYWYRQALGQGPEFLTYFNYEAQQDKSGLPNDRFSAERPEGSISTLTIQRTEQRDSAMYRCASSLGGGTSGHNEQFFGPGTRLTVL.

The chain employs TRBV6-6 and TRBJ1-1; D perhaps matches TRBD1 (5 bases). The ends were cut back, 2 bases at V and 6 bases at J, with 10 bases in the middle. This CDR3 is built from 13 residues. CDR1 and CDR2 (germline): MNHNY, SVGAGI (reference sequence). CDR3 residues: CASSYGQGPEAFF. CDR3 in DNA: TGTGCCAGCAGTTACGGTCAGGGCCCTGAAGCTTTCTTT.

V usage is TRBV10-3 and J usage is TRBJ2-1; 13 bases agree with TRBD2. V was clipped by 6 bases and J by 10 bases; unmatched bases: 9. Germline V gives CDR1 ENHRY, CDR2 SYGVKD. The CDR3 sequence is 15 residues long. The CDR3 sequence: CAIRAGTSGIGEQFF. Written as DNA, the CDR3 is TGTGCCATCAGAGCCGGGACTAGCGGGATCGGGGAGCAGTTCTTC.

The rearrangement joins TRBV4-1 to TRBJ2-7, with 7 bases lining up with TRBD2. In germline, CDR1 is MGHRA, CDR2 YSYEKL. The CDR3 totals 16 residues. V was pared by 0 bases and J by 5 bases, with 10 bases of the junction left unmatched. The CDR3 here is CASSQDVGGRANEQYF. CDR3 DNA: TGCGCCAGCAGCCAAGATGTAGGAGGGAGGGCCAACGAGCAGTACTTC.

DNA of the CDR3: TGCGCCAGCAGCAATCAGGGGGGCGCTGGAAACACCATATATTTT. Its protein product is CASSNQGGAGNTIYF. V is TRBV4-1 and J is TRBJ1-3, with 7 bases aligning to TRBD1. Germline-derived CDR1 and CDR2 are MGHRA and YSYEKL. Germline trimming cut 5 bases from V and 2 bases from J; bases unmatched to any gene: 6. CDR3 length: 15 amino acids.

This clone was recorded only once. V is TRBV2 and J is TRBJ2-7, with 11 positions matching TRBD1. V gave up 7 bases and J gave up 3 bases; unmatched junction bases: 8. This CDR3 has 15 residues. Per the germline V gene, CDR1 is SNHLY and CDR2 is FYNNEI. CDR3 coding DNA: TGTGCCAGCACCACGGACAGGGGGCAATACTACGAGCAGTACTTC. Its translation: CASTTDRGQYYEQYF.

The chain joins TRBV10-3 to TRBJ2-7; D gene ambiguous. Germline values: CDR1 ENHRY, CDR2 SYGVKD. The CDR3 runs to 11 residues. V was clipped by 4 bases and J by 2 bases, with 3 bases between them. The CDR3 region is CAISAAYEQYF. CDR3 bases: TGTGCCATCAGTGCAGCCTACGAGCAGTACTTC.

V usage is TRBV7-2 and J usage is TRBJ2-2; possible D gene TRBD2, 5 bases. V shed 2 bases and J shed 1 base, with 14 bases lying between them. Germline CDR1 is SGHTA and CDR2 is FQGNSA. This CDR3 spans 17 amino acids. CDR3 region: CASSLIRTEKNTGELFF. CDR3 nucleotide sequence: TGTGCCAGCAGCTTAATAAGGACTGAGAAGAACACCGGGGAGCTGTTTTTT.

This chain connects TRBV2 to TRBJ2-1; D is uncertain. Trimming stripped 5 bases from V and 6 bases from J, with 8 bases between. The length of the CDR3 is 12 residues. Germline loops: CDR1 SNHLY, CDR2 FYNNEI. CDR3 protein: CASSKELNEQFF. DNA for the CDR3: TGTGCCAGCAGTAAAGAACTCAATGAGCAGTTCTTC.

The chain combines TRBV18 with TRBJ2-7, with D perhaps matching TRBD1 (5 bases). Trimming took 2 bases from V and 2 from J, leaving 10 bases between them. Germline assignment: CDR1 KGHSH and CDR2 LQKENI. The length of the CDR3 is 14 residues. The CDR3 region is CASSPGHFPYEQYF. As DNA, the CDR3 is TGTGCCAGCTCACCAGGACATTTCCCCTACGAGCAGTACTTC.

The genes are TRBV18 and TRBJ1-1, with D possibly TRBD1 on 6 matching bases. Germline V gene sequence: CDR1 KGHSH, CDR2 LQKENI. The CDR3 is 14 amino acids. Trimming removed 4 bases at V and 1 base at J, with 10 bases between. CDR3 sequence: CASSRQAENTEAFF. CDR3 bases: TGTGCCAGCTCACGACAGGCGGAGAACACTGAAGCTTTCTTT.

The rearrangement links TRBV30 to TRBJ2-7; 7 bases map to TRBD2. CDR1 and CDR2 (germline): GTSNPN, SVGIG (reference sequence). CDR3 length: 13 amino acids. V trimming: 4 bases; J trimming: 6 bases; junction bases outside the gene matches: 9. CDR3 bases: TGTGCCTGGACCCCAGCGGGACCTTTCGAGCAGTACTTC. This translates into CAWTPAGPFEQYF.

The chain couples TRBV2 to TRBJ2-2; D gene ambiguous. Trimming removed 4 bases from V and 4 bases from J, with 10 bases in between. The CDR3 is 14 amino acids. Germline CDR1 is SNHLY and CDR2 is FYNNEI. CDR3 amino acids: CASSARLITGELFF. CDR3 nucleotide sequence: TGTGCCAGCAGTGCCCGACTGATCACCGGGGAGCTGTTTTTT.

This rearrangement joins TRBV5-1 to TRBJ2-7, with 8 positions matching TRBD2. The CDR3 covers 15 residues. CDR1 is SGHRS and CDR2 is YFSETQ in the germline V gene. V trimming: 6 bases; J trimming: 7 bases; junction bases outside the gene matches: 15. CDR3 protein: CASTWGSSGRVEQYF. For the CDR3, the DNA is TGCGCCAGCACGTGGGGGTCTAGCGGGCGCGTGGAGCAGTACTTC.

The V call is TRBV7-9, the J call TRBJ2-4; TRBD2 matches at 7 bases. The ends lost 0 bases at V and 9 bases at J; junction bases unmatched: 11. The CDR3 runs to 16 residues. The germline V gene has CDR1 SEHNR and CDR2 FQNEAQ (reference sequence). This CDR3 reads CASSLAPGGGGGIQYF. CDR3 nucleotides: TGTGCCAGCAGCTTAGCCCCGGGAGGCGGAGGAGGCATTCAGTACTTC.

This sequence joins TRBV9 and TRBJ1-5, with D unresolved. CDR1 SGDLS and CDR2 YYNGEE come from the germline V gene. This CDR3 region has 14 residues. Trimming stripped 0 bases from V and 0 bases from J, with 4 bases between. The CDR3 sequence: CASSVGASNQPQHF. The DNA of the CDR3 is TGTGCCAGCAGCGTAGGAGCTAGCAATCAGCCCCAGCATTTT.

CDR3 DNA: TGTGCCAGCAGCTTTGCGGGACACGGGGAGCAGTACTTC. It translates to CASSFAGHGEQYF. V usage is TRBV13 and J usage is TRBJ2-7; D possibly matches TRBD1 or TRBD2 (6 bases each). CDR1 and CDR2 (germline): PRHDT, FYEKMQ (reference sequence). V was clipped by 3 bases and J by 7 bases, with 13 bases between them. The CDR3 is 13 residues long.

The chain is built from TRBV10-1 and TRBJ2-1; possible D gene TRBD2, 5 bases. Germline V gene data show CDR1 as WNHNN and CDR2 as SYGVQD (reference sequence). Trimming pared 8 bases from V and 12 bases from J, leaving 17 bases between. CDR3 size: 12 residues. The CDR3: CASGVRAAGQFF. The CDR3 DNA reads as TGCGCCAGCGGAGTACGGGCCGCGGGGCAGTTCTTC.

CDR3 loop: CASSLFGLGDENTQYF. CDR3 in DNA: TGTGCCAGCAGTTTATTTGGACTAGGGGATGAGAATACGCAGTATTTT. V gene TRBV27 combines with J gene TRBJ2-3; 7 positions agree with TRBD2. Per the germline V gene, CDR1 is MNHEY and CDR2 is SMNVEV (reference sequence). The V segment lost 1 base and the J segment 7 bases; nucleotides outside the gene matches: 11. The CDR3 runs 16 residues.